The clone carrying this T cell receptor (beta chain) was seen a few times. Its antigen is currently unknown. These data originate in a study of response to subunit inactivated influenza vaccine. General study results and limits: Only a handful of new T cells, the authors suggested, are recruited with each seasonal influenza vaccination.

Via MiXCR, TCRdb re-called the RT-PCR reads, giving one row per CDR3 protein. The sample carries about 500,000 distinct CDR3 sequences, approximately 16% recorded once. CDR3 length: 14 amino acids. V lost 5 bases and J lost 1, with 10 bases in between. The sequence was collected from a man aged 50 to 69 who received an inactivated influenza vaccine. Sequenced material: CD4+ T cells sorted from PBMCs, taken 23 months after vaccination. The rearrangement uses TRBV12-3 or TRBV12-4 and TRBJ2-3; D unclear. CDR3 region: CASSPVGRTDTQYF. The CDR3 DNA reads TGTGCCAGCAGTCCGGTAGGACGCACAGATACGCAGTATTTT.